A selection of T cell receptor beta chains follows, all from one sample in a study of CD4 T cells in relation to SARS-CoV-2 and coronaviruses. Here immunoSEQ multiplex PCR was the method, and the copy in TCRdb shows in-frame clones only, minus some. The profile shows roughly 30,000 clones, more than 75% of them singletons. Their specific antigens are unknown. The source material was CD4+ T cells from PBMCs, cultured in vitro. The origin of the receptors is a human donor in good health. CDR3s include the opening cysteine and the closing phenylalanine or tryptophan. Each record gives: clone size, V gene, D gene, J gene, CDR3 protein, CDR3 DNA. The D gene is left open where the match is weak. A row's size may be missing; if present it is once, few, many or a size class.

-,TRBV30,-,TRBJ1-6,CAWSVRGRPLHF,TGTGCCTGGAGTGTACGCGGGAGACCCCTCCACTTT
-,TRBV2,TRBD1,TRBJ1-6,CASSASGTGKSSPLHF,TGTGCCAGCAGCGCCTCCGGGACAGGTAAGAGTTCACCCCTCCACTTT
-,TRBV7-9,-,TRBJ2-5,CASSFGQPQETQYF,TGTGCCAGCAGCTTCGGACAGCCCCAAGAGACCCAGTACTTC
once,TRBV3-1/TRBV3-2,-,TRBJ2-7,CASSPHSVGYEQYF,TGTGCCAGCAGCCCCCACAGTGTCGGTTACGAGCAGTACTTC
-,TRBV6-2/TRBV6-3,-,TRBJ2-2,CASSYEMGARTVNTGELFF,TGTGCCAGCAGTTACGAGATGGGGGCTCGGACAGTTAACACCGGGGAGCTGTTTTTT
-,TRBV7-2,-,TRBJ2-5,CASSVTNVQETQYF,TGTGCCAGCAGCGTTACGAACGTCCAAGAGACCCAGTACTTC
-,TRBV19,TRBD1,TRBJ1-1,CASSLDRGGAEAFF,TGTGCCAGTAGTTTGGACAGGGGAGGGGCTGAAGCTTTCTTT
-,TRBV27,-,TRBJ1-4,CASSFRPGGNEKLFF,TGTGCCAGCAGTTTTCGACCGGGGGGTAATGAAAAACTGTTTTTT
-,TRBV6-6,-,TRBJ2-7,CASSYSSDTPAYEQYF,TGTGCCAGCAGTTACTCGTCGGACACGCCTGCCTACGAGCAGTACTTC
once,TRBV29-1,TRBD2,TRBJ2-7,CSVEVGGSEQYF,TGCAGCGTTGAGGTGGGAGGGAGCGAGCAGTACTTC
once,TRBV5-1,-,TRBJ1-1,CASSDRDTYTEAFF,TGCGCCAGCAGCGACCGGGACACCTACACTGAAGCTTTCTTT
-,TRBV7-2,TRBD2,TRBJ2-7,CASSLDGRAIDEQYF,TGTGCCAGCAGCTTAGACGGGAGGGCCATTGACGAGCAGTACTTC
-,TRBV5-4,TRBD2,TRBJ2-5,CASSFPQRGGQETQYF,TGTGCCAGCAGCTTCCCCCAGCGGGGGGGACAAGAGACCCAGTACTTC
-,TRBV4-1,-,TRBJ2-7,CASSQERPYEQYF,TGCGCCAGCAGCCAAGAACGGCCCTACGAGCAGTACTTC
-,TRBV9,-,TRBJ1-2,CASSVGFGQAVGYGYTF,TGTGCCAGCAGCGTAGGGTTCGGGCAGGCGGTCGGCTATGGCTACACCTTC
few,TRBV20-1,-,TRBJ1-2,CSARTAYGYTF,TGCAGTGCTCGGACAGCTTATGGCTACACCTTC
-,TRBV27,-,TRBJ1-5,CASRSAGVHQPQHF,TGTGCCAGCAGATCAGCAGGGGTTCATCAGCCCCAGCATTTT
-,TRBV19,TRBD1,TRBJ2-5,CASSWGQGQETQYF,TGTGCCAGTAGTTGGGGACAGGGCCAAGAGACCCAGTACTTC
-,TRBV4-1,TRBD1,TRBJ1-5,CASSQGQGFRQPQHF,TGCGCCAGCAGCCAAGGACAGGGTTTCCGTCAGCCCCAGCATTTT
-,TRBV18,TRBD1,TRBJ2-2,CASSPRDSSSGELFF,TGTGCCAGCTCACCGAGGGACAGTTCGTCCGGGGAGCTGTTTTTT
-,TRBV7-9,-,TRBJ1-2,CASSLDVRGHGYTF,TGTGCCAGCAGCTTAGACGTCAGGGGACATGGCTACACCTTC
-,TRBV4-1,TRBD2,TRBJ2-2,CASSRGTTNTGELFF,TGCGCCAGCAGCCGCGGGACTACGAACACCGGGGAGCTGTTTTTT
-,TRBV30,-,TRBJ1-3,CACPGRGTGNTIYF,TGTGCCTGCCCAGGAAGGGGTACTGGAAACACCATATATTTT
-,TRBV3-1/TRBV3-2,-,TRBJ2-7,CASSPPRDYASYEQYF,TGTGCCAGCAGCCCTCCCCGGGATTACGCGTCCTACGAGCAGTACTTC
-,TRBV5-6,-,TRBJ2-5,CASSFFGTETQYF,TGTGCCAGCAGCTTTTTTGGTACGGAGACCCAGTACTTC
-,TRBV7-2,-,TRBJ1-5,CASSLVSGNSNQPQHF,TGTGCCAGCAGCTTAGTATCCGGTAATAGCAATCAGCCCCAGCATTTT
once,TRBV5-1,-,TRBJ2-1,CASSLVTDNEQFF,TGCGCCAGCAGCCTCGTGACCGACAATGAGCAGTTCTTC
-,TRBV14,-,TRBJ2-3,CASSYTGYADTQYF,TGTGCCAGCAGCTACACAGGATACGCAGATACGCAGTATTTT
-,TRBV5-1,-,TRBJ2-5,CASSNPSGAEETQYF,TGCGCCAGCAGCAACCCCTCGGGGGCCGAGGAGACCCAGTACTTC
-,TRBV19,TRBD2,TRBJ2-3,CASSRTGTSGGADTQYF,TGTGCCAGTAGTAGGACCGGGACTAGCGGGGGGGCGGATACGCAGTATTTT
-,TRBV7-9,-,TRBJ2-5,CASSPALRQETQYF,TGTGCCAGCAGCCCCGCGCTGCGACAAGAGACCCAGTACTTC
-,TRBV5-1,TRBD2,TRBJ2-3,CASSATSGTSTDTQYF,TGCGCCAGCAGCGCGACTAGCGGGACTAGCACAGATACGCAGTATTTT
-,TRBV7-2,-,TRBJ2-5,CASSFDRSRETQYF,TGTGCCAGCAGCTTCGACAGGTCACGAGAGACCCAGTACTTC
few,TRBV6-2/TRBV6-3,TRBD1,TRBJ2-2,CASTPGPGGFYTGELFF,TGTGCCAGCACCCCAGGACCAGGGGGCTTTTACACCGGGGAGCTGTTTTTT
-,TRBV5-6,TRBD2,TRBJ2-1,CASSVMGLAGTNEQFF,TGTGCCAGCAGCGTAATGGGACTAGCGGGAACGAATGAGCAGTTCTTC
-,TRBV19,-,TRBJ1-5,CASSIGGPLNQPQHF,TGTGCCAGTAGTATAGGGGGTCCCTTAAATCAGCCCCAGCATTTT
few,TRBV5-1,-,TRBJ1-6,CASSGGGGRGNSPLHF,TGCGCCAGCAGCGGCGGCGGAGGGCGGGGGAATTCACCCCTCCACTTT
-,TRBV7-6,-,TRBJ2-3,CASSLGQGSTDTQYF,TGTGCCAGCAGCTTGGGCCAGGGGAGCACAGATACGCAGTATTTT
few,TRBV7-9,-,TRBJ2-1,CASTRLAGRANEQFF,TGTGCCAGCACCCGCCTGGCGGGAAGGGCCAATGAGCAGTTCTTC
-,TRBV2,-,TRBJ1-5,CASSDWDLYRGNQPQHF,TGTGCCAGCAGTGATTGGGACCTATACAGGGGCAATCAGCCCCAGCATTTT
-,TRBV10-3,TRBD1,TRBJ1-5,CAISPEPGGWNQPQHF,TGTGCCATCAGCCCGGAACCAGGGGGATGGAATCAGCCCCAGCATTTT